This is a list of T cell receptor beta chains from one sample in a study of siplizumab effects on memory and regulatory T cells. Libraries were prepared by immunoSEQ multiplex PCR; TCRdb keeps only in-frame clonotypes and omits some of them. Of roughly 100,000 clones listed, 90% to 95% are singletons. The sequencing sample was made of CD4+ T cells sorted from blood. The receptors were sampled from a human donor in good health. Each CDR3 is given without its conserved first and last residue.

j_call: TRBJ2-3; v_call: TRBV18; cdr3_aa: ASSPRLAGSTDTQY
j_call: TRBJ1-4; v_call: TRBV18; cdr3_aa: ASSPNMRRTTNEKLF
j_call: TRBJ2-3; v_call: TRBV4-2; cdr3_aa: ASSLSSGSFTDTQY
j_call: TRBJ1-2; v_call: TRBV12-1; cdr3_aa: AGGGAGGVFWGYT
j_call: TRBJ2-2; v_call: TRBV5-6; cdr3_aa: ASSFVSGTGELF
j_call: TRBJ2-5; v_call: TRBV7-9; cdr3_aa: ASSFDLTASETQY
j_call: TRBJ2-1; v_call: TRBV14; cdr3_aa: ASSQPSLGHEQF
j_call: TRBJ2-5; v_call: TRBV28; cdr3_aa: ASRGHLETQY
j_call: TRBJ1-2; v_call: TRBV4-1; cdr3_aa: ASSQQWGDRAHGYT
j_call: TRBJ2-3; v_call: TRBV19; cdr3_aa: ASTAGAFLGTDTQY
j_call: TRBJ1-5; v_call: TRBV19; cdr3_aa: ASSAMGSNQPQH